This T cell receptor beta chain appears in the sequencing data of a study of T-cell reconstitution after alpha-beta-depleted transplantation in children (dated by TCRdb to the mid-2010s). Regarding the study in general: Using TCR repertoire profiling, the study followed T-cell immune reconstitution in a quantitative way in children after TCRalphabeta/CD19-depleted allogeneic hematopoietic cell transplantation. Study-level results and caveats: Over the following months the frequencies of hyperexpanded clones went down, and after one year T-cell counts and TCRbeta diversity were mostly credited to newly produced T cells. In some patients, the high TCRbeta diversity seen at day 60 was put down to recipient T cells and intrathymic progenitors that had survived conditioning. About two months after transplant, the apparently early recovery of alphabetaT-cell counts reportedly depended on just several hundred clones that had expanded rapidly and came from non-depleted graft cells.

The receptor library was made with PCR. Sequencing was performed on an Illumina HiSeq 2500. Molecular barcoding was employed in the preparation of TCR libraries, with unique molecular identifiers being used to normalize TCRbeta repertoire quantification. TCRdb reran the public reads through fastp at Q25 and MiXCR, keeping productive beta chains. Each entry merges the rows of one CDR3 protein and shows their most common DNA and genes. This sample holds 450,000 to 600,000 distinct CDR3 sequences; roughly a tenth were observed only once. The ten largest account for about 2.1% of the sample. At least ten counts were recorded for this clonotype. No cognate antigen has been identified for it. No base quality information exists; no much larger clone differs at one position. From the cysteine up to the phenylalanine, the CDR3 has a length of 15 residues. The entry retains the CDR3 DNA only, 45 bases that are in frame from base 1. V is cut by 2 bases and J by 1 base, and the space between the germline ends is 10 bases.

What the treatment or condition label conveys for this sample: allogeneic hematopoietic cell transplantation with graft depleted of TCRalphabeta T cells and CD19 B cells. The children who served as transplant recipients had been given grafts of TCRalphabeta/CD19-depleted allogeneic hematopoietic cells. The chain links TRBV12-3 or TRBV12-4 with TRBJ2-3; TRBD2 is a possible D gene, resting on 6 matching bases. The input for sequencing was PBMCs, taken before TCRalphabeta/CD19-depleted stem cell transplant. The TCR originated in a child aged 2 to 9 with inherited bone marrow failure, due to receive a stem cell transplant. The CDR3: CASSLLGGGTDTQYF. The nucleotide sequence is TGTGCCAGCAGTTTACTCGGAGGGGGCACAGATACGCAGTATTTT.